Listed below are T cell receptor beta chains from one sample, sequenced in a study of regulatory T cells in long-lasting Graves disease. One entry per CDR3 protein results from TCRdb running MiXCR on the multiplex PCR reads. This sample has about 310,000 distinct CDR3 sequences, with 22% found just once. The material sequenced was peripheral blood mononuclear cells (PBMCs), taken when the disease was refractory, from a patient treated with antithyroid drugs. The source is a female donor with Graves disease. Each CDR3 is given without its conserved first and last residue.

J gene	CDR3 length	V gene	CDR3 protein
TRBJ1-2	13	TRBV15	ATSRGEGLNYGYT
TRBJ1-2	12	TRBV28	ASSAHSSLYGYT
TRBJ1-1	9	TRBV20-1	SASLNTEAF
TRBJ2-1	11	TRBV7-2	ASSSTSQNEQF
TRBJ1-5	11	TRBV2	ASHGTGNQPQH
TRBJ1-2	14	TRBV6-1	ASSEAGGTPNYGYT
TRBJ1-2	9	TRBV2	ASGGQNGYT
TRBJ1-2	10	TRBV10-3	AVSGQGYGYT
TRBJ1-1	11	TRBV20-1	SAREGQGAEAF
TRBJ2-7	13	TRBV6-2/TRBV6-3	ANSYSKVSDYEQY
TRBJ2-3	12	TRBV20-1	SARDRGFTDTQY
TRBJ1-5	12	TRBV6-1	ASTGAGADQPQH
TRBJ2-7	10	TRBV20-1	SSPDSLSEQY
TRBJ1-4	12	TRBV12-3/TRBV12-4	ASRLAGGREKLF
TRBJ2-6	12	TRBV6-1	ASTERSGANVLT
TRBJ1-2	13	TRBV10-1	ASARQGGTTSGYT
TRBJ2-7	12	TRBV27	ASRDSGAGGEQY
TRBJ2-7	11	TRBV20-1	SASGDNSYEQY
TRBJ2-6	16	TRBV29-1	SVEDLALTATGANVLT
TRBJ2-5	11	TRBV6-1	ASRGWAEETQY
TRBJ2-1	16	TRBV7-8	ASSLAAPSGSSYNEQF
TRBJ2-5	12	TRBV28	ASSNQDIQETQY
TRBJ2-5	14	TRBV7-9	ASSPIRTGPKETQY